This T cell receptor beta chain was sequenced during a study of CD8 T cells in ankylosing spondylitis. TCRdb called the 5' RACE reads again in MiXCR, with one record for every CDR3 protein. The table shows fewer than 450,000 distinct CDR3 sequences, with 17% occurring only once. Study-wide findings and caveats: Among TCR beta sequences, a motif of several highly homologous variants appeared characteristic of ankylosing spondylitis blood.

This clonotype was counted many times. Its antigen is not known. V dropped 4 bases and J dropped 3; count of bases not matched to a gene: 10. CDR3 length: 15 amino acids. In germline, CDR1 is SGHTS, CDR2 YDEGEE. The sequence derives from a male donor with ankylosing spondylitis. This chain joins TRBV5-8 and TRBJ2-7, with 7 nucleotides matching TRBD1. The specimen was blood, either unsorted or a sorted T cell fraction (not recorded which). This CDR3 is CASSPWAGTDYEQYF. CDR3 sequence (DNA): TGTGCCAGCAGCCCGTGGGCCGGGACAGACTACGAGCAGTACTTC.